This T cell receptor (beta chain) was sequenced in a study of cytomegalovirus exposure and HLA in healthy donors. Whole-study context: Researchers found that approximately 85% of a few hundred genotyped donors fell within the Caucasian-associated ancestry cluster.

Researchers ran the PCR with 60 Vbeta and 13 Jbeta primers. Only in-frame clones appear in the TCRdb table, and some are missing; sequencing was by immunoSEQ multiplex PCR. The sample records around 150,000 clones, about three quarters being singletons. Material for sequencing was PBMCs. The sequence was collected from a man aged 18 to 29 in good health and CMV-seronegative.

CDR3 loop: CASSPGHTSYEQYF. Written as DNA, the CDR3 is TGTGCCAGCAGCCCGGGACATACATCCTACGAGCAGTACTTC. The V and J genes are TRBV6-1 and TRBJ2-7, with D maybe TRBD1 (6 bases). With 6 bases removed from V and 1 base from J, the gap between germline ends came to 13 bases. Per germline, CDR1 MNHNS and CDR2 SASEGT. The CDR3 spans 14 residues.